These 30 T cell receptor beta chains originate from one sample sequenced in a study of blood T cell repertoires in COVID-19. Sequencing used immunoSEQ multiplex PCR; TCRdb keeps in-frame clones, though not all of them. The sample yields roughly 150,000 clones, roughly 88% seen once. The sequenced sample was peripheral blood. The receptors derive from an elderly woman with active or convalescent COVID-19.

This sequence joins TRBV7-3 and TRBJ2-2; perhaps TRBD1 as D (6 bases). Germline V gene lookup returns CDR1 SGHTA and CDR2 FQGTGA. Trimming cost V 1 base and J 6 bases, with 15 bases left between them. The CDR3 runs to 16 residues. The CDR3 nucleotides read TGTGCCAGCAGCTTAAGGGAAGGGGGACCCGCCGGGGAGCTGTTTTTT. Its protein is CASSLREGGPAGELFF.

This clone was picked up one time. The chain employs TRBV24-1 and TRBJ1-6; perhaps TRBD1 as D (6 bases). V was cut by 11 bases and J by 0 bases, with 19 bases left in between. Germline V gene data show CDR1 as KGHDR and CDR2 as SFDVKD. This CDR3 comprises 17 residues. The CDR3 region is CAITTRTDGSYNSPLHF. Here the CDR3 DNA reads TGTGCCATCACAACCCGGACAGATGGCTCCTATAATTCACCCCTCCACTTT.

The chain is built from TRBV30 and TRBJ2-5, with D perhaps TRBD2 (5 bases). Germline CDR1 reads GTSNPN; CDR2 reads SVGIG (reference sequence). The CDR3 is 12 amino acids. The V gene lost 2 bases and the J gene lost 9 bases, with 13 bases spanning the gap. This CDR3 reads CAWSIPGKPQYF. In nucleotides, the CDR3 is TGTGCCTGGAGTATTCCCGGGAAGCCCCAGTACTTC.

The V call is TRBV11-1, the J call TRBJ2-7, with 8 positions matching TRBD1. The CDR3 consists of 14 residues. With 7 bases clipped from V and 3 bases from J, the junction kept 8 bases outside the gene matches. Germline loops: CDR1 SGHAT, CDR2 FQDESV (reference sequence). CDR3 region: CASKPGQDYYEQYF. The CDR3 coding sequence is TGTGCCAGCAAACCGGGACAGGACTACTACGAGCAGTACTTC.

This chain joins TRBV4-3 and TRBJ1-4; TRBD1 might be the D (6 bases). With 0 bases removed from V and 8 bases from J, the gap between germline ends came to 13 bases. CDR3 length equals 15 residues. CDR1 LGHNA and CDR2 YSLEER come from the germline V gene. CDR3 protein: CASSQDQGRGEKLFF. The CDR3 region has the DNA TGCGCCAGCAGCCAAGATCAGGGCAGGGGCGAAAAACTGTTTTTT.

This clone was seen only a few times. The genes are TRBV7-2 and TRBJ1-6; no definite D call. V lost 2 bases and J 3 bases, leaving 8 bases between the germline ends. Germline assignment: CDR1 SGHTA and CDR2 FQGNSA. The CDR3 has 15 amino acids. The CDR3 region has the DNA TGTGCCAGCAGCTTAAACAGCCTCTATAATTCACCCCTCCACTTT. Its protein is CASSLNSLYNSPLHF.

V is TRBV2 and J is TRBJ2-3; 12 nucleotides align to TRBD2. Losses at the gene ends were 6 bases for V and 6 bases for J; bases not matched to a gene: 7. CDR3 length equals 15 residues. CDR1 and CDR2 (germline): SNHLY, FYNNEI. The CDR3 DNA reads TGTGCCAGCAGCGCCTCTAGCGGGGGGGTGGATACGCAGTATTTT. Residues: CASSASSGGVDTQYF.

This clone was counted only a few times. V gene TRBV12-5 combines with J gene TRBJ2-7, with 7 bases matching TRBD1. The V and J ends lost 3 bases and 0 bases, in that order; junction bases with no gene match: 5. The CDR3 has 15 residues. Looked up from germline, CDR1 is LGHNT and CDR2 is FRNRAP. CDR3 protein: CASGLGGPSSYEQYF. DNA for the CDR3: TGTGCTAGTGGTTTAGGGGGCCCCAGCTCCTACGAGCAGTACTTC.

The CDR3 spells CASSLGVTGASPYEQYF. DNA of the CDR3: TGCGCCAGCAGCTTGGGGGTCACAGGGGCATCACCATACGAGCAGTACTTC. The rearrangement links TRBV5-1 to TRBJ2-7, with 7 bases identical to TRBD1. The CDR3 length is 17 residues. The trim removed 0 bases at V and 4 bases at J, leaving 13 bases unmatched. Germline V gene data show CDR1 as SGHRS and CDR2 as YFSETQ. The full variable domain, its missing parts supplied by reference TRBV5-1 and TRBJ2-7, is KAGVTQTPRYLIKTRGQQVTLSCSPISGHRSVSWYQQTPGQGLQFLFEYFSETQRNKGNFPGRFSGRQFSNSRSEMNVSTLELGDSALYLCASSLGVTGASPYEQYFGPGTRLTVT.

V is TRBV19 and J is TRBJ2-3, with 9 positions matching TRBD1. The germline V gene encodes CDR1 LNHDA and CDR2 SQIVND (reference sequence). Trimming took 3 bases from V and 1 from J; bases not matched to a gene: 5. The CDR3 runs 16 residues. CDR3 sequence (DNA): TGTGCCAGTAGTATTCAAAGGACAGGGGGCACAGATACGCAGTATTTT. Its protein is CASSIQRTGGTDTQYF.

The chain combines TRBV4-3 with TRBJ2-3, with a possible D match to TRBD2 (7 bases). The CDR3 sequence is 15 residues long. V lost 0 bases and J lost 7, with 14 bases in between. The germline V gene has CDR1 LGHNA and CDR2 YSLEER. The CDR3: CASSQEIEGGHTQYF. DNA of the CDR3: TGCGCCAGCAGCCAAGAGATAGAGGGGGGGCATACGCAGTATTTT.

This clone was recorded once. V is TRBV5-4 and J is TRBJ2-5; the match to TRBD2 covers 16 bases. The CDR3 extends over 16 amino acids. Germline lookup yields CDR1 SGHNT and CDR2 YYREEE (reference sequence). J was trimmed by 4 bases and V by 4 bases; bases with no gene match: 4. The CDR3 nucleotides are TGTGCCAGCAGCGAGGGACTAGCGGGGGGGCTAGAGACCCAGTACTTC. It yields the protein CASSEGLAGGLETQYF.

The CDR3 region has the DNA TGCAGCGCCGAGCGGGGCTCCACATTCACAGATACGCAGTATTTT. Translating gives CSAERGSTFTDTQYF. This sequence joins TRBV29-1 and TRBJ2-3, with 7 bases aligning to TRBD2. The CDR3 length is 15 residues. Germline V lookup: CDR1 SQVTM, CDR2 ANQGSEA. Trimming removed 7 bases from V and 2 bases from J; junction bases left unmatched: 12.

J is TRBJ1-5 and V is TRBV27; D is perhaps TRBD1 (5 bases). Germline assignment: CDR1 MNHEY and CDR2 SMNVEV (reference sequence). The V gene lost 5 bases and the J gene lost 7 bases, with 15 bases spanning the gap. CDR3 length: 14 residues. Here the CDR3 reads CASSAGQGRQPQHF. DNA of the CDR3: TGTGCCAGCAGTGCTGGGCAGGGCAGGCAGCCCCAGCATTTT.

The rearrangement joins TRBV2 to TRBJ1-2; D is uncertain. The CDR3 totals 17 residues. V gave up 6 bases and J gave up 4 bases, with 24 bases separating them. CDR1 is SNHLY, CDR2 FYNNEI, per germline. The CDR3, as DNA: TGTGCCAGCAGCCTTTCCCCGGGTGAGGTGTCACCCTATGGCTACACCTTC. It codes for CASSLSPGEVSPYGYTF.

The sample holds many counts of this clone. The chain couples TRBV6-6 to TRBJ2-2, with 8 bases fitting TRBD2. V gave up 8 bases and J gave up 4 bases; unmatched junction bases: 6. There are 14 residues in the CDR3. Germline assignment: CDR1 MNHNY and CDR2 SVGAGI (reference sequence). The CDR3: CASDTGGRTGELFF. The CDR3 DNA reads TGTGCCAGCGACACGGGGGGGCGCACCGGGGAGCTGTTTTTT.

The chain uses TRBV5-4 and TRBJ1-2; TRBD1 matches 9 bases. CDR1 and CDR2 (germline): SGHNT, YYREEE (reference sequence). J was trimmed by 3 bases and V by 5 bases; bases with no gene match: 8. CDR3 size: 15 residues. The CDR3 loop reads CASRPGTGNDYGYTF. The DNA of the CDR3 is TGTGCCAGCAGACCCGGGACAGGGAACGACTATGGCTACACCTTC.

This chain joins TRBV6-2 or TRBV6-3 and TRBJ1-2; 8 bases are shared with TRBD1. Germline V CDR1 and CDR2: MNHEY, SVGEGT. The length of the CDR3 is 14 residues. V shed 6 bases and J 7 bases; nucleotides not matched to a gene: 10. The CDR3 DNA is TGTGCCAGCAGCTCCGGACAGGGAGGAGTTGGCTACACCTTC. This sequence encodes CASSSGQGGVGYTF.

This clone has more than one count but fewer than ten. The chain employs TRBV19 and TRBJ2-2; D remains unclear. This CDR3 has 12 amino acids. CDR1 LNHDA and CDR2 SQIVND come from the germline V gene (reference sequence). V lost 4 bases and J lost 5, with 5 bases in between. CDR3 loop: CASSRQTGELFF. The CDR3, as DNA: TGTGCCAGTAGTAGGCAGACCGGGGAGCTGTTTTTT.

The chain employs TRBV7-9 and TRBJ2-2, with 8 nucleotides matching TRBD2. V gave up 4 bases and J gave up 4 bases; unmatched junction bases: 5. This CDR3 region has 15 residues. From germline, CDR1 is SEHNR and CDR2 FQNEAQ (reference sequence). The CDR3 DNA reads TGTGCCAGCAGCTGGGGACTAGGATCCACCGGGGAGCTGTTTTTT. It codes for CASSWGLGSTGELFF.

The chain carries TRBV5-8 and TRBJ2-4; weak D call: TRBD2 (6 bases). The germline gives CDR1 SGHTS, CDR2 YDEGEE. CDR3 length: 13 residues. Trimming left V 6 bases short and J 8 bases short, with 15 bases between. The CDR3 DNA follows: TGTGCCAGCACCTCACGGGGGTGGGACATTCAGTACTTC. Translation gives CASTSRGWDIQYF.

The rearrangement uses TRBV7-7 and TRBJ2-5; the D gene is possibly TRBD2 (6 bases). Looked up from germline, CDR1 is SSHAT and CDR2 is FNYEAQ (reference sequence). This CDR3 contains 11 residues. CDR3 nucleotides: TGTGCTAGCGTGGGGGGAGAGACCCAGTACTTC. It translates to CASVGGETQYF.

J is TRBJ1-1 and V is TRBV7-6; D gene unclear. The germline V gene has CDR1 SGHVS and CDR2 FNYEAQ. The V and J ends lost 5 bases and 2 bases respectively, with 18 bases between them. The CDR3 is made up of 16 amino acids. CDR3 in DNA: TGTGCCAGCAGCCCATACGGGGAGAGAGCAAACACTGAAGCTTTCTTT. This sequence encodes CASSPYGERANTEAFF. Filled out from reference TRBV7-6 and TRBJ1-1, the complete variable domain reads GAGVSQSPRYKVTKRGQDVALRCDPISGHVSLYWYRQALGQGPEFLTYFNYEAQQDKSGLPNDRFSAERPEGSISTLTIQRTEQRDSAMYRCASSPYGERANTEAFFGQGTRLTVV.

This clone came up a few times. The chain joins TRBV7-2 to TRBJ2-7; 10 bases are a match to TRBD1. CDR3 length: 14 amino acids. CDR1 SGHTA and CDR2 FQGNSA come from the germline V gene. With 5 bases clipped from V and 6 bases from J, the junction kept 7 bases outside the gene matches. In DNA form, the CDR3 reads TGTGCCAGCAGCGCACTCGGGACAGGGGTCGAGCAGTACTTC. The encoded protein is CASSALGTGVEQYF.

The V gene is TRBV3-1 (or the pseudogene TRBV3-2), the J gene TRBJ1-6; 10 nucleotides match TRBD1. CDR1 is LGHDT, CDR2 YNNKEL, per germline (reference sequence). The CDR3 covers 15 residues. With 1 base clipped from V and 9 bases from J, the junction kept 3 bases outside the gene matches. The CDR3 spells CASSQGTGGSSPLHF. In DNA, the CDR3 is TGTGCCAGCAGCCAAGGGACAGGGGGGAGTTCACCCCTCCACTTT.

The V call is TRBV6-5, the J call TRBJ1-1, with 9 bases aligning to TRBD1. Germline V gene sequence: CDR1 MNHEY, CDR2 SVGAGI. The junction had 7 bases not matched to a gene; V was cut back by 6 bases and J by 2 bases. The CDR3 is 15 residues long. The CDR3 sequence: CASSPGTGRNTEAFF. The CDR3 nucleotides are TGTGCCAGCAGCCCCGGGACAGGGCGAAACACTGAAGCTTTCTTT.

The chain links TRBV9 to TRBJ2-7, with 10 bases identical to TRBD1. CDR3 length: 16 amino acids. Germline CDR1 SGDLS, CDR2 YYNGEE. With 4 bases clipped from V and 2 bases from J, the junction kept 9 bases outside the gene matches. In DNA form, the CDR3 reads TGTGCCAGCAGCCCCCGGGGGGACAGGGGAGCCTACGAGCAGTACTTC. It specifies CASSPRGDRGAYEQYF.

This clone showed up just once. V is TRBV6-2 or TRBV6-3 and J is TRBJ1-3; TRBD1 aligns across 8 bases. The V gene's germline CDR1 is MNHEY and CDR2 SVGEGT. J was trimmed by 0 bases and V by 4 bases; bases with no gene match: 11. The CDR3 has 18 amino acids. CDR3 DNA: TGTGCCAGCAGTTCTCCGACAGGGGCCGTGCCCTCTGGAAACACCATATATTTT. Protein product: CASSSPTGAVPSGNTIYF.

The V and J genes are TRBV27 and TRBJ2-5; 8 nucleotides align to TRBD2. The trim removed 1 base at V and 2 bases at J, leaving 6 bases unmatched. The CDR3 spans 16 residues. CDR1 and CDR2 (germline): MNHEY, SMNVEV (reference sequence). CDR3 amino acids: CASSLWTGGGQETQYF. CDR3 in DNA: TGTGCCAGCAGTTTATGGACTGGCGGGGGGCAAGAGACCCAGTACTTC.

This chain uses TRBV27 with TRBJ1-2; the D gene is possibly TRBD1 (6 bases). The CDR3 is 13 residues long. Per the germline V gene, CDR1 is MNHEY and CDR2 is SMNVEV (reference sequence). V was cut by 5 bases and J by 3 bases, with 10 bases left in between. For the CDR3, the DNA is TGTGCCAGCAGTCCAGGGGTTCACTATGGCTACACCTTC. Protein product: CASSPGVHYGYTF.